These 14 T cell receptor beta chains were all obtained from the same sample, sequenced in a study of immune evolution from preneoplasia to lung adenocarcinoma (dated by TCRdb to the early 2020s). The protocol used for the library was the immunoSEQ multiplex PCR assay. TCRdb re-hosts the immuneACCESS table, in-frame sequences only. Its copies lack some clones; in the studies checked, an unresolved V gene accounts for under half of them, and the cause for the rest is not known. Here the sample has around 39,000 clones; 74% occur a single time. The biggest ten clones account for about 6.5% of the sample. Sequencing was performed on FFPE invasive lung adenocarcinoma tissue. The sample's cell subset or site, from its label and the paper: frankly invasive lung adenocarcinoma (ADC). These receptor sequences come from a person between 55 and 69 years old with lung adenocarcinoma.

The chain has TRBV6-5 and TRBJ1-2; D perhaps matches TRBD1 (6 bases). From germline, CDR1 is MNHEY and CDR2 SVGAGI. The CDR3 spans 15 residues. Trimming removed 3 bases at V and 3 bases at J, with 14 bases between. The CDR3 sequence: CASSYRARGDYGYTF. CDR3 nucleotide sequence: TGTGCCAGCAGTTATAGGGCGAGGGGGGACTATGGCTACACCTTC.

The chain couples TRBV4-1 to TRBJ2-7; 8 nucleotides line up with TRBD1. This CDR3 region has 14 residues. Germline CDR1 reads MGHRA; CDR2 reads YSYEKL. V was pared by 4 bases and J by 4 bases, with 6 bases of the junction left unmatched. The CDR3 coding sequence is TGCGCCAGCAGCCCGCGACAGGGGTTGTACGAGCAGTACTTC. This sequence encodes CASSPRQGLYEQYF.

This chain uses TRBV28 with TRBJ2-1; 11 bases are shared with TRBD2. V gave up 5 bases and J gave up 6 bases; unmatched junction bases: 9. The germline V gene has CDR1 MDHEN and CDR2 SYDVKM. This CDR3 region has 16 residues. The CDR3 DNA follows: TGTGCCAGCAGTCCGACTAGCGGGAAAACCTTCAATGAGCAGTTCTTC. It encodes CASSPTSGKTFNEQFF.

A word on this clone: In the same sample, other DNA sequences code for this CDR3. This chain links TRBV5-1 with TRBJ1-4; D is ambiguous. This CDR3 comprises 14 residues. Trimming removed 2 bases from V and 0 bases from J, with 5 bases in between. Germline V gene lookup returns CDR1 SGHRS and CDR2 YFSETQ. The CDR3 reads CASSFGATNEKLFF. As DNA, the CDR3 is TGCGCCAGCAGCTTCGGGGCAACTAATGAAAAACTGTTTTTT.

This clone showed up just once. The chain has TRBV9 and TRBJ2-1; perhaps D is TRBD1 or TRBD2 (5 bases each). Germline CDR1 is SGDLS and CDR2 is YYNGEE. With 2 bases removed from V and 0 bases from J, the gap between germline ends came to 9 bases. The CDR3 runs to 15 residues. The CDR3 loop reads CASSVGVSSYNEQFF. The CDR3 nucleotides read TGTGCCAGCAGCGTGGGGGTAAGCTCCTACAATGAGCAGTTCTTC.

V gene TRBV19 combines with J gene TRBJ2-2, with 10 bases that match TRBD2. V lost 6 bases to trimming and J lost 5 bases; unmatched junction nucleotides: 9. The CDR3 sequence is 16 residues long. Germline CDR1 LNHDA, CDR2 SQIVND (reference sequence). The CDR3 bases are TGTGCCAGTAGCCTTCTAGCGGGAGCGGGTACCGGGGAGCTGTTTTTT. Amino acid sequence: CASSLLAGAGTGELFF.

V usage is TRBV19 and J usage is TRBJ2-6; D might be TRBD1 (5 bases). Per germline, CDR1 LNHDA and CDR2 SQIVND (reference sequence). Trimming cost V 5 bases and J 0 bases, with 14 bases left between them. The CDR3 runs 17 residues. CDR3 sequence reads: CASSYPGHLSGANVLTF. DNA of the CDR3: TGTGCCAGTAGTTATCCCGGACACCTCTCTGGGGCCAACGTCCTGACTTTC. Full variable domain (outside the CDR3, taken from reference TRBV19 and TRBJ2-6): DGGITQSPKYLFRKEGQNVTLSCEQNLNHDAMYWYRQDPGQGLRLIYYSQIVNDFQKGDIAEGYSVSREKKESFPLTVTSAQKNPTAFYLCASSYPGHLSGANVLTFGAGSRLTVL.

This chain connects TRBV10-3 to TRBJ2-3; 14 positions agree with TRBD2. There are 15 residues in the CDR3. CDR1 is ENHRY, CDR2 SYGVKD, per germline. V trimming: 8 bases; J trimming: 3 bases; junction bases outside the gene matches: 4. The CDR3 spells CAIRLAGGDTDTQYF. Here the CDR3 DNA reads TGTGCCATCCGACTAGCGGGAGGGGATACAGATACGCAGTATTTT.

The V call is TRBV4-1, the J call TRBJ2-1; TRBD2 matches at 9 bases. CDR3 length: 16 residues. V lost 1 base and J lost 8; bases outside the gene matches: 9. CDR1 and CDR2 (germline): MGHRA, YSYEKL. The CDR3 coding sequence is TGCGCCAGCAGCCAAGGGCGGGATAGCGGGAGAGATGAGCAGTTCTTC. Translating gives CASSQGRDSGRDEQFF.

This clone was recorded once. This chain links TRBV5-1 with TRBJ2-1, with D maybe TRBD1 (6 bases). The length of the CDR3 is 15 residues. In germline, CDR1 is SGHRS, CDR2 YFSETQ. V was pared by 0 bases and J by 4 bases, with 11 bases between. The CDR3 sequence is CASSLGSGQYNEQFF. CDR3 sequence (DNA): TGCGCCAGCAGCTTGGGATCAGGACAGTACAATGAGCAGTTCTTC.

The V and J genes are TRBV19 and TRBJ1-2; D not certain. Germline V lookup: CDR1 LNHDA, CDR2 SQIVND (reference sequence). CDR3 length: 14 residues. Trimming removed 3 bases at V and 8 bases at J, with 16 bases between. The CDR3 DNA reads as TGTGCCAGTAGTATGCCGGACCAAAGGTACGGCTACACCTTC. Protein product: CASSMPDQRYGYTF. The complete variable domain, with remaining parts taken from reference TRBV19 and TRBJ1-2, reads DGGITQSPKYLFRKEGQNVTLSCEQNLNHDAMYWYRQDPGQGLRLIYYSQIVNDFQKGDIAEGYSVSREKKESFPLTVTSAQKNPTAFYLCASSMPDQRYGYTFGSGTRLTVV.

The rearrangement links TRBV6-6 to TRBJ1-1; D might be TRBD1 (5 bases). Germline loops: CDR1 MNHNY, CDR2 SVGAGI (reference sequence). CDR3 length: 13 amino acids. Deletions cut 7 bases from V and 3 bases from J, with 12 bases between. CDR3 residues: CASKRMGDTEAFF. Written as DNA, the CDR3 is TGTGCCAGCAAGAGGATGGGGGACACTGAAGCTTTCTTT.

The chain has TRBV12-5 and TRBJ2-3, with D uncertain. V shed 3 bases and J shed 1 base, with 14 bases lying between them. CDR1 LGHNT and CDR2 FRNRAP come from the germline V gene. The CDR3 is made up of 16 amino acids. The DNA for the CDR3 is TGTGCTAGTGGTTTTCGAGAGGTTACCCGCACAGATACGCAGTATTTT. Protein sequence: CASGFREVTRTDTQYF.

The chain carries TRBV6-1 and TRBJ2-7; the D is unclear. V lost 6 bases to trimming and J lost 4 bases, with 13 bases between them. The CDR3 covers 13 residues. Germline assignment: CDR1 MNHNS and CDR2 SASEGT. In DNA, the CDR3 is TGTGCCAGCAGCGAATACCCCCAATACGAGCAGTACTTC. Translation: CASSEYPQYEQYF.